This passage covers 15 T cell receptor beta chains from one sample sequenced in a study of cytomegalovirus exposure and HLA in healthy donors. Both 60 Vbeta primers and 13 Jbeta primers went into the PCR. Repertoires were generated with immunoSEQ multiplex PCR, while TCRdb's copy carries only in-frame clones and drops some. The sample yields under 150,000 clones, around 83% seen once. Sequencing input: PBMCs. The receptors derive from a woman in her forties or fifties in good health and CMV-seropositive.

CDR3 amino acids: CASSSRGVWPDTQYF. The CDR3 coding sequence is TGCGCCAGCAGCTCCCGGGGGGTCTGGCCAGATACGCAGTATTTT. J is TRBJ2-3 and V is TRBV5-1; the match to TRBD2 covers 7 bases. The CDR3 totals 15 residues. V dropped 3 bases and J dropped 4; count of bases not matched to a gene: 8. CDR1 and CDR2 from the germline V gene are SGHRS and YFSETQ.

CDR3 in DNA: TGTGCCAGCACCTCGAAGGACAGGGGAGACACTGAAGCTTTCTTT. It is translated as CASTSKDRGDTEAFF. V is TRBV21-1 and J is TRBJ1-1; the table's D call, TRBD1, has no DNA check behind it. TRBV21-1 is listed as a pseudogene. The CDR3 sequence is 15 residues long.

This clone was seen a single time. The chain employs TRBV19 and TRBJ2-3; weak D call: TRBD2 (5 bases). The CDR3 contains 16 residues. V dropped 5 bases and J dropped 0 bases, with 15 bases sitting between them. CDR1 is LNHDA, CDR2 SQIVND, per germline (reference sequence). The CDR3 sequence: CASSYGGSSSTDTQYF. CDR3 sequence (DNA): TGTGCCAGTAGTTATGGAGGATCGTCTAGCACAGATACGCAGTATTTT.

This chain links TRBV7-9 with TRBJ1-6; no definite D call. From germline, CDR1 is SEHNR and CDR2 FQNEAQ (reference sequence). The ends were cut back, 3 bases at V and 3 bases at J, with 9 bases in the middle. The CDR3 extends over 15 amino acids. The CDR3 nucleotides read TGTGCCAGCAGCTTCCTGGGCGTCTATAATTCACCCCTCCACTTT. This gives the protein CASSFLGVYNSPLHF.

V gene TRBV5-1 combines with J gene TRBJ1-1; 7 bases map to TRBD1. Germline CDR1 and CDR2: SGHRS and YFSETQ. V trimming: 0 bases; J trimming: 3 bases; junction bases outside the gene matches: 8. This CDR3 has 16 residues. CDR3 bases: TGCGCCAGCAGCTTGGCTCAGGGGGGAGCGTACACTGAAGCTTTCTTT. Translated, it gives CASSLAQGGAYTEAFF.

CDR3: CASSLQRSNTGELFF. In DNA, the CDR3 is TGTGCCAGCAGTCTCCAGCGGTCGAACACCGGGGAGCTGTTTTTT. The rearrangement links TRBV7-2 to TRBJ2-2, with D perhaps matching TRBD2 (5 bases). Germline CDR1 is SGHTA and CDR2 is FQGNSA. This CDR3 comprises 15 residues. The V gene lost 6 bases and the J gene lost 0 bases, with 11 bases spanning the gap.

Here the CDR3 reads CASSDRRGGQDTQYF. Written as DNA, the CDR3 is TGCGCCAGCAGCGACCGGCGCGGGGGGCAAGATACGCAGTATTTT. The rearrangement links TRBV5-1 to TRBJ2-3; 8 bases align to TRBD2. The CDR3 spans 15 residues. The V and J ends lost 4 bases and 5 bases, in that order; junction bases with no gene match: 9. Germline V gives CDR1 SGHRS, CDR2 YFSETQ.

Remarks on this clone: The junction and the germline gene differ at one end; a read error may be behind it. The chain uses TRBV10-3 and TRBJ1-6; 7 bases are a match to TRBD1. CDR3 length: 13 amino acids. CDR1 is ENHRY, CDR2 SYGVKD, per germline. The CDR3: CAIGGTEDSPLYF. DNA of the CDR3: TGTGCCATCGGGGGGACAGAGGATTCACCCCTCTACTTT.

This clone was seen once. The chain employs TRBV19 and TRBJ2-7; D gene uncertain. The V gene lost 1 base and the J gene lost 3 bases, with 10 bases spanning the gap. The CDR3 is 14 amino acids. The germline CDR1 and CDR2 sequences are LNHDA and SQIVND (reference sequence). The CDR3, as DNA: TGTGCCAGTAGTATAGGATGGGCAGTCTACGAGCAGTACTTC. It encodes CASSIGWAVYEQYF.

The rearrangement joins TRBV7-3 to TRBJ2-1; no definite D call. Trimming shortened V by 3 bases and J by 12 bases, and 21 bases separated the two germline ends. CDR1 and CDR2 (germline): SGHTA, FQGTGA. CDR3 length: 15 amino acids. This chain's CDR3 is CASSLASGSGERQFF. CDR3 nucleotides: TGTGCCAGCAGCTTGGCATCCGGGTCCGGTGAGCGGCAGTTCTTC.

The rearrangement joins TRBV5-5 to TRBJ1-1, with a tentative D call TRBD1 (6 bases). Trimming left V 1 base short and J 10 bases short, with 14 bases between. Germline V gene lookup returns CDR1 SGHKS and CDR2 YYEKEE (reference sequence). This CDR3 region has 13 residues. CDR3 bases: TGTGCCAGCAGCTTGAGCAGGGGTGAGGGAGCTTTCTTT. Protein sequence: CASSLSRGEGAFF. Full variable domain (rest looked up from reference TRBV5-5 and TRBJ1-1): DAGVTQSPTHLIKTRGQQVTLRCSPISGHKSVSWYQQVLGQGPQFIFQYYEKEERGRGNFPDRFSARQFPNYSSELNVNALLLGDSALYLCASSLSRGEGAFFGQGTRLTVV.

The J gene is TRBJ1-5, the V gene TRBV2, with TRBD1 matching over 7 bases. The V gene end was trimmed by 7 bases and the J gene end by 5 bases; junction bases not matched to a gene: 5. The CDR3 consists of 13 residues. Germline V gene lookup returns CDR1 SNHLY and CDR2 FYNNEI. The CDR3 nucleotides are TGTGCCAGCACCCGACAGGGTCATCAGCCCCAGCATTTT. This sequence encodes CASTRQGHQPQHF.

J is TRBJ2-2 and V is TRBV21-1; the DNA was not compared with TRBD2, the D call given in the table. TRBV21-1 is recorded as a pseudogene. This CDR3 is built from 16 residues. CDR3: CASKGASGSNTGELFF. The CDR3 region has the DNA TGTGCCAGCAAGGGCGCTAGCGGGAGTAACACCGGGGAGCTGTTTTTT.

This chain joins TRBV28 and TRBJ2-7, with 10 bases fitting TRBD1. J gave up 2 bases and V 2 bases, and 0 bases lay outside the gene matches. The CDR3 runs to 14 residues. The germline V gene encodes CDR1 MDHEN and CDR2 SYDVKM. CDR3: CASSLGTGAYEQYF. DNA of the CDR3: TGTGCCAGCAGTTTAGGGACAGGGGCCTACGAGCAGTACTTC.

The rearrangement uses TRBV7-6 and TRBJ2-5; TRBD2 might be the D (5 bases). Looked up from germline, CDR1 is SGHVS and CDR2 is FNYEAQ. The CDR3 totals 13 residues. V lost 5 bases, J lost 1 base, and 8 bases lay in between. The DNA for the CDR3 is TGTGCCAGCAGCCTTCGGGGCCAAGAGACCCAGTACTTC. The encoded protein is CASSLRGQETQYF.